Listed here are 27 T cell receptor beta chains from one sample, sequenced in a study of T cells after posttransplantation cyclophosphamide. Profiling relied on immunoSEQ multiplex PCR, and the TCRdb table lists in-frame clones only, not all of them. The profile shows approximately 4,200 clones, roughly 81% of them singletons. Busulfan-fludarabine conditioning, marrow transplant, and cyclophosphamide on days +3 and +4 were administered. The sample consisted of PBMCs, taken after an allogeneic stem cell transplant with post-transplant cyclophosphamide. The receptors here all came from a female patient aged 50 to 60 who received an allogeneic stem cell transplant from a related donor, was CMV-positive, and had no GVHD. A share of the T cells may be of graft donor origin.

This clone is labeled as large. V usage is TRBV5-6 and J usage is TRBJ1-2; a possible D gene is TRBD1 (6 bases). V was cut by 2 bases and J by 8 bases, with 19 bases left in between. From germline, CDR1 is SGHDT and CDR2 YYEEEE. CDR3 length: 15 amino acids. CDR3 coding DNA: TGTGCCAGCAGCTTTGGGGACAATCTACCGCACGGCTACACCTTC. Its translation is CASSFGDNLPHGYTF.

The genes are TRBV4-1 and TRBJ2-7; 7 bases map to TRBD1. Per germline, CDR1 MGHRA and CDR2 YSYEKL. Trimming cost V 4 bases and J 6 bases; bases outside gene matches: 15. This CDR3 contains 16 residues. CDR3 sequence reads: CASSLNTGEIGFEQYF. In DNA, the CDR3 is TGCGCCAGCAGCCTAAATACAGGGGAAATCGGTTTCGAGCAGTACTTC.

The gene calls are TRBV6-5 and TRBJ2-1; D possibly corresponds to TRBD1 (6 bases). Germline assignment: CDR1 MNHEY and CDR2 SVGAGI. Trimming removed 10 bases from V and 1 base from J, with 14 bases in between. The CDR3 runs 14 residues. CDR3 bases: TGTGCCACCCGTACAGGGTCTTCCTACAATGAGCAGTTCTTC. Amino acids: CATRTGSSYNEQFF.

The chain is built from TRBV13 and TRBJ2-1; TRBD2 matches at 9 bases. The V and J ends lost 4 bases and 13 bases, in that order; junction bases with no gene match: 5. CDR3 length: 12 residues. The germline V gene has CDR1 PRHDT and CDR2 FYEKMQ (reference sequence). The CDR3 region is CASSSRGGFQFF. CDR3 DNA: TGTGCCAGCAGCTCGCGGGGGGGTTTTCAGTTCTTC.

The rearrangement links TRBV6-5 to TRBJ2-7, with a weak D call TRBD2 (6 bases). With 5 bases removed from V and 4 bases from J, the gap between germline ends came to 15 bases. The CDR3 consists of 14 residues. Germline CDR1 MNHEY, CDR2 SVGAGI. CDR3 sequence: CASSPSGEEYEQYF. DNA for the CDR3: TGTGCCAGCAGTCCGTCCGGGGAGGAGTACGAGCAGTACTTC.

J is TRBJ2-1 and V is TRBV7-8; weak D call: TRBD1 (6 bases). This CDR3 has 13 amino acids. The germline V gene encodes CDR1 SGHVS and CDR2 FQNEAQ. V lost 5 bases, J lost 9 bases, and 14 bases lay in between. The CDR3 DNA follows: TGTGCCAGCAGCCTCCAAACAGGGCTTGAGCAGTTCTTC. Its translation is CASSLQTGLEQFF.

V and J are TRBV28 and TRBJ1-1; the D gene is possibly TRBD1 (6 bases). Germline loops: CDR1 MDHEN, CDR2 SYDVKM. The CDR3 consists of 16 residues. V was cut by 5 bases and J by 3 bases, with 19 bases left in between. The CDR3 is CASSPPNGGAYTEAFF. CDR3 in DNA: TGTGCCAGCAGTCCACCGAATGGGGGCGCGTACACTGAAGCTTTCTTT. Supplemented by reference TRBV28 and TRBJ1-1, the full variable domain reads DVKVTQSSRYLVKRTGEKVFLECVQDMDHENMFWYRQDPGLGLRLIYFSYDVKMKEKGDIPEGYSVSREKKERFSLILESASTNQTSMYLCASSPPNGGAYTEAFFGQGTRLTVV.

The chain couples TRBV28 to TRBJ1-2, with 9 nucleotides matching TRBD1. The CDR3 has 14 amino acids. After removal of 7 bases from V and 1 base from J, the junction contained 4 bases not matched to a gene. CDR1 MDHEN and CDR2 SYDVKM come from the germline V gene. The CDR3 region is CASTRQGVNYGYTF. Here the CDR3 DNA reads TGTGCCAGCACCCGACAGGGGGTTAACTATGGCTACACCTTC.

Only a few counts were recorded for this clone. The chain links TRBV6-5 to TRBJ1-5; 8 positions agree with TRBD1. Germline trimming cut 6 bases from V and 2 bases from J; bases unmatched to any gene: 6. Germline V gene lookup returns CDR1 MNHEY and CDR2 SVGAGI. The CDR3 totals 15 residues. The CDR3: CASRPGQGGNQPQHF. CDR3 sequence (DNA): TGTGCCAGCAGACCCGGACAGGGAGGCAATCAGCCCCAGCATTTT.

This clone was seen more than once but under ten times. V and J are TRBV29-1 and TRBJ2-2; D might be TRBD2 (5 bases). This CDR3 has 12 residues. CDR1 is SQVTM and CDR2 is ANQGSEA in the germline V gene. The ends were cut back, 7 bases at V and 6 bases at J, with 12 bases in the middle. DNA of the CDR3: TGCAGCGGCACCTCGGGGTCCGGGGAGCTGTTTTTT. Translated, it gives CSGTSGSGELFF.

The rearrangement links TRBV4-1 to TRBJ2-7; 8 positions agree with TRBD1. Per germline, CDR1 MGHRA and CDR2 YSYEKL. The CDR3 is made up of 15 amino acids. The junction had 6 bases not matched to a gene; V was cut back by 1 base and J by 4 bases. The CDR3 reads CASSQGAGGWYEQYF. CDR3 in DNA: TGCGCCAGCAGCCAAGGGGCAGGGGGCTGGTACGAGCAGTACTTC.

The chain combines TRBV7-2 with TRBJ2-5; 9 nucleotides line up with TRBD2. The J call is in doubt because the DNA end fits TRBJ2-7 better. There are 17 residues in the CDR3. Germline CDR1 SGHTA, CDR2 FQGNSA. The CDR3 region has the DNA TGTGCCAGCAGCTTAGCGGCAACTAGCGGGCCTCCCTACGAGCAGTACTTC. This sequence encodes CASSLAATSGPPYEQYF.

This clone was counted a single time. CDR3 loop: CASSERLAGLDEQFF. The DNA of the CDR3 is TGCGCCAGCAGTGAGAGGCTAGCGGGGCTAGATGAGCAGTTCTTC. This chain joins TRBV10-2 and TRBJ2-1; 9 nucleotides line up with TRBD2. The CDR3 covers 15 residues. The germline V gene encodes CDR1 WSHSY and CDR2 SAAADI. J gave up 8 bases and V 2 bases, and 7 bases lay outside the gene matches.

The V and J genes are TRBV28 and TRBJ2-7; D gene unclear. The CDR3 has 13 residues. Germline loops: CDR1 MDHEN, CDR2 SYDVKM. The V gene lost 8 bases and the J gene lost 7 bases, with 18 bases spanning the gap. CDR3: CASQLGHEREQYF. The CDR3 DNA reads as TGTGCCAGCCAACTTGGTCATGAGCGAGAGCAGTACTTC.

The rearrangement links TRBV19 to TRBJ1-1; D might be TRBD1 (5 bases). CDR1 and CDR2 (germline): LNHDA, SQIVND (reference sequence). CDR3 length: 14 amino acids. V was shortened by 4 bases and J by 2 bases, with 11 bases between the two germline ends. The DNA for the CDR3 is TGTGCCAGTAGTACAGGGTCGGTCAACACTGAAGCTTTCTTT. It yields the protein CASSTGSVNTEAFF.

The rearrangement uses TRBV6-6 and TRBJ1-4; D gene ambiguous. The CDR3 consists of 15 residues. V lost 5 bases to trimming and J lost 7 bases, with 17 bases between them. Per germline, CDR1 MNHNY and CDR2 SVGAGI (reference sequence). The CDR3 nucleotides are TGTGCCAGCAGTACCTCCGGGTCTCTGGGTGAAAAACTGTTTTTT. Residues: CASSTSGSLGEKLFF.

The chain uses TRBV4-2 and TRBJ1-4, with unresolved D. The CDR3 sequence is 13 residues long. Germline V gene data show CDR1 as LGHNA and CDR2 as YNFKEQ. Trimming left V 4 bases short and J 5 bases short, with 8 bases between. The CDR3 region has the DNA TGTGCCAGCAGCCTGAATAGAAATGAAAAACTGTTTTTT. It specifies CASSLNRNEKLFF.

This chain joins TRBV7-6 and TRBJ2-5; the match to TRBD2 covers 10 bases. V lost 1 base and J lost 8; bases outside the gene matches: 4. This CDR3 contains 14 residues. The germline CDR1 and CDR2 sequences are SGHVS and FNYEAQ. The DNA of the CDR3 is TGTGCCAGCAGCTTAGAACTAGCGGGGCGTACCCAGTACTTC. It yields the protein CASSLELAGRTQYF.

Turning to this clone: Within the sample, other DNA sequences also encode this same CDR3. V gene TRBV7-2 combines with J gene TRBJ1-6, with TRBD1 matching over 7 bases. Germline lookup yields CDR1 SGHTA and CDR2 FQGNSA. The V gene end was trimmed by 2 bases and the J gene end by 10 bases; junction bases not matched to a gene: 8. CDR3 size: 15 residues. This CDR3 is CASSLQTGVDSPLHF. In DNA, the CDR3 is TGTGCCAGCAGCTTACAAACAGGGGTAGACTCACCCCTCCACTTT.

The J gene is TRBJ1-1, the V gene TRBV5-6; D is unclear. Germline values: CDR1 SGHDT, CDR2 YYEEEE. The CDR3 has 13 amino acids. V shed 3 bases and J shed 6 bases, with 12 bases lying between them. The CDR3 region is CASSSPVESEAFF. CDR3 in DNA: TGTGCCAGCAGCTCCCCTGTAGAGTCTGAAGCTTTCTTT.

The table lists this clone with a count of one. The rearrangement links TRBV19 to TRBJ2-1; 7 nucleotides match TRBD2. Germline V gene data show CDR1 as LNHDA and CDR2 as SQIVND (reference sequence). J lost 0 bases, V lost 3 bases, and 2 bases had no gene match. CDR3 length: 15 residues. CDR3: CASSMGGSSYNEQFF. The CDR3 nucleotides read TGTGCCAGTAGTATGGGGGGGAGCTCCTACAATGAGCAGTTCTTC. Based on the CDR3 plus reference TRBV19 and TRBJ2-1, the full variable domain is DGGITQSPKYLFRKEGQNVTLSCEQNLNHDAMYWYRQDPGQGLRLIYYSQIVNDFQKGDIAEGYSVSREKKESFPLTVTSAQKNPTAFYLCASSMGGSSYNEQFFGPGTRLTVL.

CDR3 sequence reads: CASSTPGIQYF. In DNA, the CDR3 is TGTGCCAGCAGCACCCCGGGCATTCAGTACTTC. The V gene is TRBV7-2, the J gene TRBJ2-4; D gene unclear. Germline V gives CDR1 SGHTA, CDR2 FQGNSA. CDR3 size: 11 residues. Between the trimmed V and J ends, which lost 5 bases and 9 bases, there was a span of 8 bases.

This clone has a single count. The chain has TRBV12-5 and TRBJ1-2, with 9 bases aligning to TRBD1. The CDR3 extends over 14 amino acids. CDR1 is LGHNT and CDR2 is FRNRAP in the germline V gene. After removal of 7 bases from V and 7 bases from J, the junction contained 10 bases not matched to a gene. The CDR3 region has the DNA TGTGCTAGTGCCACCGGACAGGGGCGACTTGGCTACACCTTC. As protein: CASATGQGRLGYTF.

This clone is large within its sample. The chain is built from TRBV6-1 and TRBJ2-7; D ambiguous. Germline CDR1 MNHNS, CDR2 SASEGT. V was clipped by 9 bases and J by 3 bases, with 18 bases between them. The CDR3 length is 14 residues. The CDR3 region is CASRIQLGDYEQYF. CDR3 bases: TGTGCCAGTCGAATCCAACTTGGAGACTACGAGCAGTACTTC.

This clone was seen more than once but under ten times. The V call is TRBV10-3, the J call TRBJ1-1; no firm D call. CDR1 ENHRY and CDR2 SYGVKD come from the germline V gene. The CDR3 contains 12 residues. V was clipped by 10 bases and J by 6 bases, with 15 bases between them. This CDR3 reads CATPVWCAEAFF. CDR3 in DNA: TGTGCCACCCCGGTCTGGTGCGCTGAAGCTTTCTTT.

The CDR3 sequence is CASSYGREYGYTF. The CDR3 coding sequence is TGTGCCAGCAGCTACGGCAGGGAATATGGCTACACCTTC. This chain uses TRBV5-6 with TRBJ1-2; possible D gene TRBD1, 5 bases. The germline V gene has CDR1 SGHDT and CDR2 YYEEEE. Trimming removed 3 bases from V and 5 bases from J, with 11 bases in between. The CDR3 contains 13 residues. The full variable domain, in which reference TRBV5-6 and TRBJ1-2 provide the parts outside the CDR3, is DAGVTQSPTHLIKTRGQQVTLRCSPKSGHDTVSWYQQALGQGPQFIFQYYEEEERQRGNFPDRFSGHQFPNYSSELNVNALLLGDSALYLCASSYGREYGYTFGSGTRLTVV.

CDR3: CATKWRAATDTQYF. CDR3 bases: TGTGCCACCAAGTGGAGGGCGGCCACAGATACGCAGTATTTT. This chain connects TRBV15 to TRBJ2-3; D perhaps matches TRBD2 (6 bases). V lost 7 bases to trimming and J lost 2 bases, with 13 bases between them. The length of the CDR3 is 14 residues. CDR1 is LNHNV and CDR2 is YYDKDF in the germline V gene (reference sequence).